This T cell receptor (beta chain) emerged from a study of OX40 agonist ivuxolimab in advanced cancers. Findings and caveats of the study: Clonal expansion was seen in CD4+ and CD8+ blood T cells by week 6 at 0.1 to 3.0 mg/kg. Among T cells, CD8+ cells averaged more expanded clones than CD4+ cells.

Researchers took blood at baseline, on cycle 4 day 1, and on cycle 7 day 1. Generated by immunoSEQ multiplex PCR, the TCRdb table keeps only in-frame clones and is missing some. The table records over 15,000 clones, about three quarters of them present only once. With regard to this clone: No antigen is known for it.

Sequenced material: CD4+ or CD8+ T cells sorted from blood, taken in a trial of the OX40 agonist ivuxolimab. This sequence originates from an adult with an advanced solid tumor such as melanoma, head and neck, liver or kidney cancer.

CDR3 sequence reads: CASSLRTSGAPYEQYF. DNA for the CDR3: TGTGCCAGCAGCCTTCGGACTAGCGGGGCCCCCTACGAGCAGTACTTC. The chain joins TRBV7-9 to TRBJ2-7, with 12 bases matching TRBD2. Germline V CDR1 and CDR2: SEHNR, FQNEAQ (reference sequence). V was clipped by 5 bases and J by 2 bases; unmatched bases: 7. The CDR3 runs to 16 residues.